This T cell receptor beta chain was sequenced during a study of cytomegalovirus exposure and HLA in healthy donors. Study-level points and caveats: A later analysis reportedly found that, within productive TCRs, an Asian-associated ancestry cluster had fewer N-insertions than the mean observed across the roughly 730 donors. According to the study, roughly 160 TCR beta chains were cytomegalovirus-associated.

Though probably carrying unrecorded immune exposures, donors were nominally healthy at sampling. PCR amplification relied on 60 Vbeta primers (plus 13 Jbeta primers). The assay was immunoSEQ multiplex PCR, and TCRdb's table has in-frame clones only and misses some. The sample includes 100,000 or so clones, approximately 79% of them seen just once. As regards this clone: Its antigen is not known.

The sequence was obtained from a man in his thirties or forties in good health and CMV-seropositive. Sequenced material: PBMCs.

CDR3 sequence: CASSFAGQVQGYGYTF. CDR3 sequence (DNA): TGTGCCAGCAGTTTTGCTGGGCAGGTTCAGGGCTATGGCTACACCTTC. The chain recombines TRBV27 with TRBJ1-2; D is perhaps TRBD1 (5 bases). The CDR3 length is 16 residues. Trimming took 3 bases from V and 4 from J, leaving 18 bases between them. Germline-derived CDR1 and CDR2 are MNHEY and SMNVEV (reference sequence).